The TCR beta chain under discussion was sequenced for a study of blood T cell repertoires in COVID-19. Study context: The study drew acute and convalescent COVID-19 samples from the United States, Italy and Spain. The cDNA or gDNA used as material had been derived from T cells, B-cell-depleted T cells, or PBMCs.

Per germline, CDR1 MNHEY and CDR2 SMNVEV (reference sequence). The CDR3 is 15 residues long. V was clipped by 2 bases and J by 0 bases, with 9 bases between them. Method: immunoSEQ multiplex PCR; TCRdb's copy keeps in-frame clones and lacks some. The sample has over 200,000 clones, around 86% seen once. This TCR derives from a man aged 40-49 years who had recovered from COVID-19. The chain links TRBV27 to TRBJ2-3; possible D gene TRBD2, 5 bases. The sample consisted of peripheral blood. DNA for the CDR3: TGTGCCAGCAGTTTAGAGGGTACTAGCACAGATACGCAGTATTTT. It encodes CASSLEGTSTDTQYF.